What follows describes a single T cell receptor beta chain. Antigen unknown. This CDR3 is built from 13 residues. V shed 2 bases and J shed 8 bases, with 12 bases lying between them. The V gene's germline CDR1 is MDHEN and CDR2 SYDVKM. Profiling relied on immunoSEQ multiplex PCR, and the TCRdb table lists in-frame clones only, not all of them. The sample comprises around 200,000 clones, 65% to 85% of which are singletons, and around 2.8% rests with the top ten. This sample is drawn from a study of cytomegalovirus exposure and HLA in healthy donors. General study results and limits: Usually a TCR sequence was rare, but some public TCRs were found in many donors. High sensitivity and specificity were reportedly achieved when the classifier diagnosed cytomegalovirus status.

The TCR comes from a woman under 30 in good health and CMV-seropositive. Specimen: PBMCs. This rearrangement joins TRBV28 to TRBJ1-1, with a weak D call TRBD1 (5 bases). The CDR3 reads CASSLGTHREAFF. CDR3 sequence (DNA): TGTGCCAGCAGTTTAGGGACTCACCGGGAAGCTTTCTTT.